The 7 T cell receptor beta chains below all came from one sample that was sequenced in a study of blood T cells in healthy people across ages. The use of a sample-barcoded 5' primer and a J-beta primer mix characterized a second PCR of about 7 to 12 cycles. TCRdb itself ran the 5' RACE reads through MiXCR, one entry per CDR3 protein. The sample includes about 1.4 million distinct CDR3 sequences, around 59% of them seen just once. Material: blood. These receptors were collected from a young man in good health.

The chain has TRBV6-1 and TRBJ2-7; weak D call: TRBD1 (7 bases). Germline lookup yields CDR1 MNHNS and CDR2 SASEGT. V was shortened by 5 bases and J by 2 bases, with 19 bases between the two germline ends. The CDR3 covers 16 residues. The CDR3, as DNA: TGTGCCAGCAGTAATCCCGGGGCAGGGGGGACCTACGAGCAGTACTTC. As protein: CASSNPGAGGTYEQYF.

There are a few counts of this clonotype. The rearrangement links TRBV7-6 to TRBJ2-1; 11 bases fit TRBD1. Germline CDR1 and CDR2: SGHVS and FNYEAQ. V trimming: 0 bases; J trimming: 3 bases; junction bases outside the gene matches: 4. This CDR3 is 17 amino acids long. Written as DNA, the CDR3 is TGTGCCAGCAGCTTAGCCCCCGGGACAGGGGGCTACAATGAGCAGTTCTTC. It translates to CASSLAPGTGGYNEQFF.

J is TRBJ2-1 and V is TRBV6-2 or TRBV6-3; 8 nucleotides agree with TRBD2. V was pared by 0 bases and J by 7 bases, with 5 bases of the junction left unmatched. From germline, CDR1 is MNHEY and CDR2 SVGEGT. The CDR3 has 15 amino acids. CDR3 DNA: TGTGCCAGCAGTTACTCAAGCGGGAGTAGGAATGAGCAGTTCTTC. It translates to CASSYSSGSRNEQFF.

This clonotype has more than one count but fewer than ten. V and J are TRBV14 and TRBJ2-1; D is ambiguous. The CDR3 is 13 amino acids. Germline V gives CDR1 SGHDN, CDR2 FVKESK. V was trimmed by 4 bases and J by 5 bases, leaving 9 bases between them. CDR3 sequence reads: CASSPIRDNEQFF. Written as DNA, the CDR3 is TGTGCCAGCAGCCCGATCCGGGACAATGAGCAGTTCTTC. The variable domain in full, completed from reference TRBV14 and TRBJ2-1, reads EAGVTQFPSHSVIEKGQTVTLRCDPISGHDNLYWYRRVMGKEIKFLLHFVKESKQDESGMPNNRFLAERTGGTYSTLKVQPAELEDSGVYFCASSPIRDNEQFFGPGTRLTVL.

The chain recombines TRBV27 with TRBJ2-1; 8 bases match TRBD2. The CDR3 runs 14 residues. Losses at the gene ends were 2 bases for V and 10 bases for J; bases not matched to a gene: 7. Germline V gene lookup returns CDR1 MNHEY and CDR2 SMNVEV (reference sequence). CDR3 in amino acids: CASSLLAGSYEQFF. The CDR3 DNA reads TGTGCCAGCAGTTTACTAGCGGGTTCATACGAGCAGTTCTTC.

This clonotype was seen more than once but under ten times. The rearrangement uses TRBV5-1 and TRBJ2-7, with TRBD2 matching over 10 bases. The CDR3 runs to 14 residues. After removal of 2 bases from V and 6 bases from J, the junction contained 5 bases not matched to a gene. Germline-derived CDR1 and CDR2 are SGHRS and YFSETQ. CDR3 residues: CASSFELAGLEQYF. The CDR3 DNA reads TGCGCCAGCAGCTTTGAACTAGCGGGACTCGAGCAGTACTTC.

This clonotype was counted a few times. The rearrangement links TRBV7-9 to TRBJ1-2; no clear D gene. CDR3 length equals 12 residues. Trimming stripped 5 bases from V and 10 bases from J, with 14 bases between. In germline, CDR1 is SEHNR, CDR2 FQNEAQ (reference sequence). CDR3 nucleotides: TGTGCCAGCAGCGTCCTGGAGGGCTTCTACACCTTC. It specifies CASSVLEGFYTF.